The clone carrying this TCR beta chain was seen just once. The data stem from a study of blood T cell repertoires in COVID-19. Turning to the study itself: Spain, Italy and the United States supplied samples that represented acute and convalescent COVID-19. PBMCs, B-cell-depleted T cells, or T cells were the source of the cDNA or gDNA that made up the material.

The CDR3 extends over 15 amino acids. Trimming took off 0 bases at V and 5 bases at J, with 14 bases between the two ends. Germline CDR1 is SGDLS and CDR2 is YYNGEE. In the study's own analysis: Nucleated cell number was recorded as an estimate derived from reference gene primer amplification. Profiling relied on immunoSEQ multiplex PCR, and the TCRdb table lists in-frame clones only, not all of them. D and trimming come from the DNA, and the V and J calls and clone size come from that table. The profile shows roughly 300,000 clones, about 82% of them singletons. Sequencing used peripheral blood. V and J are TRBV9 and TRBJ2-5, with D perhaps TRBD1 (5 bases). This clonotype was sampled from a woman aged 45-59 years with acute or convalescent COVID-19. In nucleotides, the CDR3 is TGTGCCAGCAGCGTAGTTTCAGGGTCTTGGGAGACCCAGTACTTC. Its protein product is CASSVVSGSWETQYF. The variable domain in full, with the rest retrieved from reference TRBV9 and TRBJ2-5, is DSGVTQTPKHLITATGQRVTLRCSPRSGDLSVYWYQQSLDQGLQFLIQYYNGEERAKGNILERFSAQQFPDLHSELNLSSLELGDSALYFCASSVVSGSWETQYFGPGTRLLVL.